The table lists the clone carrying this T cell receptor beta chain with a count of one. The antigen remains undetermined. V lost 2 bases and J lost 11, with 16 bases in between. The CDR3 consists of 13 residues. Germline assignment: CDR1 SGHDT and CDR2 YYEEEE. Overall study results and limits: The larger-cohort validation was restricted to a single TCR beta V-J rearrangement rather than whole repertoires. Tumor memory CD4+ T cell TCR gene usage was found to cluster with blood and lymph node memory CD4+ cells and with lymph node naive CD4+ cells. Tumor Tregs overlapped most with tumor, then blood, naive CD4+ cells.

Semi-nested PCR with Nested Universal Primer A followed constant-region reverse priming of full-length variable regions. TCRdb re-called the 5' RACE reads through MiXCR, storing one row per CDR3 protein. There are some 10,000 distinct CDR3 sequences in the sample; 47% occur only once, and 12% lies in the top ten. This chain joins TRBV5-6 and TRBJ1-1; possible D gene TRBD1, 5 bases. Sequenced material: tumor-infiltrating naive CD4+ T cells sorted from the breast tumor. Subset indicated: naive CD4+ T cells, CD4+CD45RA+CD25-. The sequence derives from a female donor with breast cancer. This CDR3 is CASSLADLGTAFF. In nucleotides, the CDR3 is TGTGCCAGCAGCTTAGCGGACCTAGGGACCGCTTTCTTT.